This T cell receptor (beta chain) is drawn from a study of T cell responses to AZD1222 COVID-19 vaccine. Trimming took off 3 bases at V and 6 bases at J, with 12 bases between the two ends. Germline V CDR1 and CDR2: KGHSH, LQKENI. This CDR3 has 13 amino acids. The method was immunoSEQ multiplex PCR; TCRdb's version includes in-frame clones alone and lacks a portion of them. The sample lists tens of thousands of clones, approximately 87% occurring once. The chain joins TRBV18 to TRBJ2-7, with a weak D call TRBD2 (6 bases). The sequence was obtained from an adult who received the AZD1222 COVID-19 vaccine. This material consisted of peripheral blood, taken 28 days after the second AZD1222 dose. CDR3 loop: CASSPKGGAEQYF. CDR3 coding DNA: TGTGCCAGCTCACCTAAAGGCGGGGCCGAGCAGTACTTC.